This note documents a single T cell receptor beta chain sequence. Its antigen remains unidentified. This specimen belongs to a study of shared clonotypes between healthy human individuals. Findings and limits, study-wide: Expectations were that clonotype sharing among donors would be affected by sequencing depth. Rarefaction showed that sequencing of sorted subsets was incomplete (despite large depth).

V was shortened by 3 bases and J by 4 bases, with 19 bases between the two germline ends. The CDR3 runs 16 residues. Germline CDR1 and CDR2: GTSNPN and SVGIG (reference sequence). The assay was immunoSEQ multiplex PCR, and TCRdb's table has in-frame clones only and misses some. The sample has millions of clones, approximately 95% seen once. Sample: naive CD4+ T cells sorted from blood. Subset denoted: CD45RA+ positively selected. The rearrangement links TRBV30 to TRBJ1-5; D uncertain. This TCR derives from a man in his late teens or twenties in good health. Written as DNA, the CDR3 is TGTGCCTGGAGACTAGGGAGTCGGTTCCTAAATCAGCCCCAGCATTTT. This encodes CAWRLGSRFLNQPQHF.